The clone carrying this TCR beta chain has only a few counts. This specimen comes from a study of blood T cells in healthy people across ages. Germline values: CDR1 SGHNT, CDR2 YYREEE (reference sequence). The CDR3 runs 14 residues. V gave up 4 bases and J gave up 4 bases, with 12 bases separating them. Using a J-beta primer mix together with a sample-barcoded 5' primer, a second PCR was run for roughly 6 to 12 cycles. A template-switch adaptor containing 12 random nucleotides labeled each cDNA molecule. MiXCR, run by TCRdb on the 5' RACE reads, gives a single entry per CDR3 protein. The sample carries about 1.5 million distinct CDR3 sequences, approximately 39% recorded once. Roughly 10 milliliters of peripheral blood were drawn from each donor into EDTA-treated tubes.

Sequenced material: blood. The rearrangement uses TRBV5-4 and TRBJ2-1, with D possibly being TRBD1 (5 bases). The clonotype comes from a woman under 30 in good health. The CDR3 region has the DNA TGTGCCAGCAGCCCCGCACAGGTATACAATGAGCAGTTCTTC. Protein sequence: CASSPAQVYNEQFF.